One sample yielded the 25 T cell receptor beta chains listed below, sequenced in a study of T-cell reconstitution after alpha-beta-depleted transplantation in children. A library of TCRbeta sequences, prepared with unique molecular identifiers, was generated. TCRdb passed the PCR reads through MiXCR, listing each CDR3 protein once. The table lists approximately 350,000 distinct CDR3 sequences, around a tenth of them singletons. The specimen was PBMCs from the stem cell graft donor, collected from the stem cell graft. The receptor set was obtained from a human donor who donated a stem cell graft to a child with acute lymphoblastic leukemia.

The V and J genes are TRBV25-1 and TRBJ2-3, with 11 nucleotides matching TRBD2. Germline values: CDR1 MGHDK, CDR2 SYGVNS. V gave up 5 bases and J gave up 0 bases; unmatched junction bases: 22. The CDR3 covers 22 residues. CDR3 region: CASSLPEEGGTSGPPSTDTQYF. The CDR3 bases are TGTGCCAGCAGTCTCCCCGAGGAAGGCGGGACTAGCGGACCTCCTAGCACAGATACGCAGTATTTT.

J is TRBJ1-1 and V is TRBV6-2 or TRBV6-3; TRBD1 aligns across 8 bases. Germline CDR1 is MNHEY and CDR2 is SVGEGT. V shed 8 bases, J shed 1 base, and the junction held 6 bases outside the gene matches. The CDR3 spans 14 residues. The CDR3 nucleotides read TGTGCCAGCGTAAAAGACAGGGGGAACACTGAAGCTTTCTTT. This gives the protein CASVKDRGNTEAFF.

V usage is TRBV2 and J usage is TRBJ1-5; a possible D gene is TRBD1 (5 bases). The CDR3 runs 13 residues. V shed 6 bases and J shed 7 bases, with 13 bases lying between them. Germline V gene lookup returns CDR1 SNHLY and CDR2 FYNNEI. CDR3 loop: CASRSGPGQPQHF. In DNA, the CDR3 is TGTGCCAGCAGATCAGGGCCAGGGCAGCCCCAGCATTTT.

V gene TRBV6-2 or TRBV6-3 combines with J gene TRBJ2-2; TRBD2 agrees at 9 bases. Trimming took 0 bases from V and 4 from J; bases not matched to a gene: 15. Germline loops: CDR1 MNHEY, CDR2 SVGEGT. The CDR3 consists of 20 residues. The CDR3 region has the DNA TGTGCCAGCAGTTACTCGAGTATGGCGGCGGGAGGGTTTCGCACCGGGGAGCTGTTTTTT. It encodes CASSYSSMAAGGFRTGELFF.

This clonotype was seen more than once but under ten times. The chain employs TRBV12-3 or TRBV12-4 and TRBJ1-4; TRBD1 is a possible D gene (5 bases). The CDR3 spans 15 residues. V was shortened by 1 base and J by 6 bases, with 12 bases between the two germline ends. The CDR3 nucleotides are TGTGCCAGCAGTTTAGGGCAGGGAGCGTATGAAAAACTGTTTTTT. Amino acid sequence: CASSLGQGAYEKLFF.

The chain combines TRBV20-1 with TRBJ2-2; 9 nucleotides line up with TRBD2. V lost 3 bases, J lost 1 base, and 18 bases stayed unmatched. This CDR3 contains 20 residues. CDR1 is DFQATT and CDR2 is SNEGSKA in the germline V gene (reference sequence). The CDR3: CSARGGQETSGTLNTGELFF. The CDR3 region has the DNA TGCAGTGCTAGGGGTGGACAGGAGACTAGCGGAACCTTGAACACCGGGGAGCTGTTTTTT.

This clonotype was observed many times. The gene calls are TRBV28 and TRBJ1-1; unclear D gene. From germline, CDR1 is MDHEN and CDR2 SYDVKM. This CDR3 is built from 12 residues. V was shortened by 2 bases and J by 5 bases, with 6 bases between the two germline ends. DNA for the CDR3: TGTGCCAGCAGTTTAGGAGAGACTGAAGCTTTCTTT. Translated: CASSLGETEAFF.

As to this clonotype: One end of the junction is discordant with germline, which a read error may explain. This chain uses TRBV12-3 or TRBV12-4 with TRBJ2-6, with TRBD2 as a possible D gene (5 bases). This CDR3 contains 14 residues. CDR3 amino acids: CASTGGSRANVLTF. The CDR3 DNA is TGTGCCAGCACCGGAGGCTCTAGGGCCAACGTCCTGACTTTC.

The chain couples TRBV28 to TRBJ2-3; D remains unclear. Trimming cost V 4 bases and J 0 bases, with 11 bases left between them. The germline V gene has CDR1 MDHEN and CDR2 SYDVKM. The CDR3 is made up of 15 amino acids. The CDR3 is CASSSLQASTDTQYF. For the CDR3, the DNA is TGTGCCAGCAGTTCCCTCCAGGCTAGCACAGATACGCAGTATTTT.

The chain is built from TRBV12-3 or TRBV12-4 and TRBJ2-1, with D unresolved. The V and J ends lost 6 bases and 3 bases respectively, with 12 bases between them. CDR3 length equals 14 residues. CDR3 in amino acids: CASSEEQVYNEQFF. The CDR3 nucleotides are TGTGCCAGCAGCGAAGAGCAGGTCTACAATGAGCAGTTCTTC.

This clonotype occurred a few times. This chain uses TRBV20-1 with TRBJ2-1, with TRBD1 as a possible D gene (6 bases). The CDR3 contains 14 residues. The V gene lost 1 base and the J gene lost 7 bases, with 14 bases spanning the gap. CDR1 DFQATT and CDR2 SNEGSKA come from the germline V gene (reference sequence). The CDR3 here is CSARGDMGGNEQFF. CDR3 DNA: TGCAGTGCTAGAGGGGACATGGGTGGTAATGAGCAGTTCTTC.

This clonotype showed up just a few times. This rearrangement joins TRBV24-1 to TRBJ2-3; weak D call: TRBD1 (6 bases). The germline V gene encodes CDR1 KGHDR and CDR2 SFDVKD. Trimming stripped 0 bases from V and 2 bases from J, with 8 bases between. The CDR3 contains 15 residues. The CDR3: CATSDLRGHTDTQYF. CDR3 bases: TGTGCCACCAGTGATTTGCGGGGACACACAGATACGCAGTATTTT.

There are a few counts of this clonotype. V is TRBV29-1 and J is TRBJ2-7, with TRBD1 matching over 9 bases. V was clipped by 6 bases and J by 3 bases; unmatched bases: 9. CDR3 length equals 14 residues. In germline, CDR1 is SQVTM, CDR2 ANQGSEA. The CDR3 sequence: CSVGPGQGRYEQYF. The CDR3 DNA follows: TGCAGCGTGGGGCCGGGACAGGGTCGCTACGAGCAGTACTTC.

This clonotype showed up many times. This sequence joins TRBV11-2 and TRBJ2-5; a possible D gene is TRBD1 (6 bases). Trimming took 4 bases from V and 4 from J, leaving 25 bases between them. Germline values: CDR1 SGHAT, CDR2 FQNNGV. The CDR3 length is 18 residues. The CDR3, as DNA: TGTGCCAGCAGCTCCGAATCCCCGACAGGAGTGGGGAGAGAGACCCAGTACTTC. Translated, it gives CASSSESPTGVGRETQYF.

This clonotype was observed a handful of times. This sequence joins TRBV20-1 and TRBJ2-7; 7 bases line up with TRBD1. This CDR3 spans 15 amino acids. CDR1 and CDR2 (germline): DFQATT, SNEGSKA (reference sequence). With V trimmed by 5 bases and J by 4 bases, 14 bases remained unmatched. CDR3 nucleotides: TGCAGTGCTGGACGGACGGGACAGACGCCTTACGAGCAGTACTTC. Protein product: CSAGRTGQTPYEQYF.

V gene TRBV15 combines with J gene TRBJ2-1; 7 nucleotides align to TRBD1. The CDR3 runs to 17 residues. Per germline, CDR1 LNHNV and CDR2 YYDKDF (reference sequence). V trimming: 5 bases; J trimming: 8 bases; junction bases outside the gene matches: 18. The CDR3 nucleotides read TGTGCCACCAGCTCAACAACTGGGGACAGTCCCCTCCATGAGCAGTTCTTC. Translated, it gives CATSSTTGDSPLHEQFF. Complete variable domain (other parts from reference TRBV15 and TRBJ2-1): DAMVIQNPRYQVTQFGKPVTLSCSQTLNHNVMYWYQQKSSQAPKLLFHYYDKDFNNEADTPDNFQSRRPNTSFCFLDIRSPGLGDTAMYLCATSSTTGDSPLHEQFFGPGTRLTVL.

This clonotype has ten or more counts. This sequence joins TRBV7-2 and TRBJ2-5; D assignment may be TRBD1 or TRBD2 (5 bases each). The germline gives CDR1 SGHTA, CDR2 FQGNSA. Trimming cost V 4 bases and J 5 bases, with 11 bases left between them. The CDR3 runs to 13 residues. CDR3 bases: TGTGCCAGCAGCTCTTCTTGGGGGGAGACCCAGTACTTC. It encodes CASSSSWGETQYF.

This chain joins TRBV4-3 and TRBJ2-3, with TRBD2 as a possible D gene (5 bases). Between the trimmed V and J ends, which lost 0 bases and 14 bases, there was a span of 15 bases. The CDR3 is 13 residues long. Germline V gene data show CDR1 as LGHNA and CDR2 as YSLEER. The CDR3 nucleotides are TGCGCCAGCAGCCAAGATGTAGCCGGGGAGAGGTATTTT. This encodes CASSQDVAGERYF.

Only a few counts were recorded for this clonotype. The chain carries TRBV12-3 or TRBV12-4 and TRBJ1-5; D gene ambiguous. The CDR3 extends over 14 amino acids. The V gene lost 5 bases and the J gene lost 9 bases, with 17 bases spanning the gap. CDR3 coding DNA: TGTGCCAGCAGTCTAGGAGGGTCCTTCGGGCCCCAGCATTTT. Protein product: CASSLGGSFGPQHF.

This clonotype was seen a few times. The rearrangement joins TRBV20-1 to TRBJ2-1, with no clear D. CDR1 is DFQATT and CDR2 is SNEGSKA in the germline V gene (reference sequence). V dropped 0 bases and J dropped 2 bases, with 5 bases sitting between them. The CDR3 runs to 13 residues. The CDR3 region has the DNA TGCAGTGCTAGAGACTCTCCCTACAATGAGCAGTTCTTC. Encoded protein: CSARDSPYNEQFF.

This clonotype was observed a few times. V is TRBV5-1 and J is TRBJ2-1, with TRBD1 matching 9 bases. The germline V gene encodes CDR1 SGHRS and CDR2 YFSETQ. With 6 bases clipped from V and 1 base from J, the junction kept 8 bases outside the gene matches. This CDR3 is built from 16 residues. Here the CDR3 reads CASTSGTGTSYNEQFF. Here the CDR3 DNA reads TGCGCCAGCACTTCCGGGACAGGGACATCCTACAATGAGCAGTTCTTC.

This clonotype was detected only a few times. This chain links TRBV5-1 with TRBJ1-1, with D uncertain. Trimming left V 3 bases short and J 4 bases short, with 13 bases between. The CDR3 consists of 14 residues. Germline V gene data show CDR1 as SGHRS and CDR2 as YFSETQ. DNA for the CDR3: TGCGCCAGCAGCTCTCGTGGGGTTGGCACTGAAGCTTTCTTT. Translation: CASSSRGVGTEAFF.

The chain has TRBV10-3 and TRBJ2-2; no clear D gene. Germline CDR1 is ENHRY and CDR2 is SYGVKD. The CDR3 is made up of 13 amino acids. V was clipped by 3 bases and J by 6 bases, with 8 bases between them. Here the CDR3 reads CAISDPISGELFF. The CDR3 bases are TGTGCCATCAGTGACCCGATATCCGGGGAGCTGTTTTTT.

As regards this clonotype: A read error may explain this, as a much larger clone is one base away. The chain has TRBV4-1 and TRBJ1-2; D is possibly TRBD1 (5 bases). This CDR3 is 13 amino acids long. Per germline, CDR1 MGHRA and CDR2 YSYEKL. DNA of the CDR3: TGCGCCAGCAGCGAAGCTCAGGGATATGGCGACACCTTC. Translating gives CASSEAQGYGDTF.

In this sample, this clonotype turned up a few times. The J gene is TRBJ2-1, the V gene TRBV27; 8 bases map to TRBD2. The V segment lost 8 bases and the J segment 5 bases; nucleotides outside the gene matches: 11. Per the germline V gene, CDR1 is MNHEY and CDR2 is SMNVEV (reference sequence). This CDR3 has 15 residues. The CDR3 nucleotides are TGTGCCAGCCATGTTAGCGGGATTAGCGACAATGAGCAGTTCTTC. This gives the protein CASHVSGISDNEQFF.